This T cell receptor (beta chain) was obtained from a study of radiotherapy plus CTLA-4 blockade in lung cancer. About the study: The study recorded objective responses in roughly 20% of patients and disease control in approximately 29%.

This clone was seen a few times. Its target is not known. Study results and limitations: Reportedly, early blood T cell clone dynamics best predicted response, with interferon-beta. TCR clones of tumor origin grew in blood after radiotherapy plus ipilimumab.

The protocol was immunoSEQ multiplex PCR, while the TCRdb copy is restricted to in-frame clones and leaves out a portion. The repertoire holds approximately 110,000 clones, with about 80% as singletons. The CDR3 has 14 amino acids. V dropped 1 base and J dropped 8; count of bases not matched to a gene: 3. Germline CDR1 reads LGHNA; CDR2 reads YNFKEQ. This sequence originates from a human donor with non-small cell lung cancer that progressed on radiotherapy plus ipilimumab. Some clones in this sample may be carry-over from other donors' samples. The sample in question was peripheral blood, obtained from a patient treated with radiotherapy plus ipilimumab. The chain combines TRBV4-2 with TRBJ2-1; 9 nucleotides agree with TRBD1. The CDR3 spells CASSQGQGVDEQFF. CDR3 coding DNA: TGTGCCAGCAGCCAAGGACAGGGGGTCGATGAGCAGTTCTTC.